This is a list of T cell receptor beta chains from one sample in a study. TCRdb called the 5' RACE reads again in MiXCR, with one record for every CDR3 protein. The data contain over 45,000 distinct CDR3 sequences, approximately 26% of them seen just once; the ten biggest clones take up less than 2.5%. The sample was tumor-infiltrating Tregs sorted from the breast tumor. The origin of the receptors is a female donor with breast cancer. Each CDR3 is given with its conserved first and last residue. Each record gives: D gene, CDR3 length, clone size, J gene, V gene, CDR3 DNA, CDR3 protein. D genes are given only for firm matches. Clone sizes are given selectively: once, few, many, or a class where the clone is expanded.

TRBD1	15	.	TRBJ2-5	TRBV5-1	TGCGCCAGCAGACTGGGGACAGGGTCCGGAGAGACCCAGTACTTC	CASRLGTGSGETQYF
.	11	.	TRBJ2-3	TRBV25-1	TGTGCCAGCAGGGTCACAGATACGCAGTATTTT	CASRVTDTQYF
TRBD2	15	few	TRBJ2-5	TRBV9	TGTGCCTGCAGCGTAGAGGCGGGGGTACAAGAGACCCAGTACTTC	CACSVEAGVQETQYF
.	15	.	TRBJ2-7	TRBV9	TGTGCCAGCAGCGTAGGGGGGGCAGGGTCAGACGAGCAGTACTTC	CASSVGGAGSDEQYF
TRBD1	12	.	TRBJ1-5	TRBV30	TGTGGAGGGACAGGGAGGAATCAGCCCCAGCATTTT	CGGTGRNQPQHF
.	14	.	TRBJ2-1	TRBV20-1	TGCAGTGCTTTCCGGGGGGCCTCCTACAATGAGCAGTTCTTC	CSAFRGASYNEQFF
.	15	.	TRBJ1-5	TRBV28	TGTGCCAGCAGTTTAGGTTTCAGTAACAATCAGCCCCAGCATTTT	CASSLGFSNNQPQHF
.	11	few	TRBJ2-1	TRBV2	TGTGCCAGCAAGAGTTTGAATGAGCAGTTCTTC	CASKSLNEQFF
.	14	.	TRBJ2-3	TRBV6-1	TGTGCCAGCAGTGAACAGGGCAGTACAGATACGCAGTATTTT	CASSEQGSTDTQYF
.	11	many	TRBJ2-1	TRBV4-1	TGCGCCAGCAGCCATAAAAATGAGCAGTTCTTC	CASSHKNEQFF
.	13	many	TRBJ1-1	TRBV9	TGTGCCAGCAGCGTAGGGTGGAACACTGAAGCTTTCTTT	CASSVGWNTEAFF
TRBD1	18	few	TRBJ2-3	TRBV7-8	TGTGCCAGCAGCTTAGCTTGGGACAGGAACCGACGCACAGATACGCAGTATTTT	CASSLAWDRNRRTDTQYF
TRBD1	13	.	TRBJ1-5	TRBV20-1	TGCAGTGCTGTCGGGACAGATAATCAGCCCCAGCATTTT	CSAVGTDNQPQHF
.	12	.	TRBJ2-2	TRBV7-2	TGTGCCAGCAGCTCCTACACCGGGGAGCTGTTTTTT	CASSSYTGELFF
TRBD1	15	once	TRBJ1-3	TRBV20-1	TGCGGTGCTAGAGAACAGGGGGCCTCTGGAAACACCATATATTTT	CGAREQGASGNTIYF
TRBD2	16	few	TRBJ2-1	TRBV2	TGTGCCAGCAGTGAACGGGGACTAGCGGGAGGAGGTGAGCAGTTCTTC	CASSERGLAGGGEQFF
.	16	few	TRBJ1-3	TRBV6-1	TGTGCCAGCAGTGAAGGACACCATTCCTCTGGAAACACCATATATTTT	CASSEGHHSSGNTIYF
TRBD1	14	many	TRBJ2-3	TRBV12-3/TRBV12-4	TGTGCCAGCAGTTTCTCGGACAGGGGGCGCGGGCAGTATTTT	CASSFSDRGRGQYF
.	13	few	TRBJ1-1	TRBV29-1	TGCAGCGTCGTCTGGCAGGAGAACACTGAAGCTTTCTTT	CSVVWQENTEAFF
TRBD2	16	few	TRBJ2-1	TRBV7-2	TGTGCCAACAGCTTAGCGGGGACTAGCGGGTTCAATGAGCAGTTCTTC	CANSLAGTSGFNEQFF
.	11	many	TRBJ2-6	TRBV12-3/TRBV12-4	TGTGCCAGCAGCGACAGCAACGTCCTGACTTTC	CASSDSNVLTF
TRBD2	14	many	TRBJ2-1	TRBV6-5	TGTGCCAGCAGTTACTCTAGCGGGAGCTATGAGCAGTTCTTC	CASSYSSGSYEQFF
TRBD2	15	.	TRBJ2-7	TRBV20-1	TGCAGTGCTAGCGCTAGCGGGAAAGCTAGCGACGAGCAGTACTTC	CSASASGKASDEQYF
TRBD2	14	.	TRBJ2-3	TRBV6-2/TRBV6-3	TGTGCCAGCAGTTCTAGCGGGAGTGCGTATACGCAGTATTTT	CASSSSGSAYTQYF
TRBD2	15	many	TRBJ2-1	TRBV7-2	TGTGCCAGCAGGCCCACTAGCGATTCCTACAATGAGCAGTTCTTC	CASRPTSDSYNEQFF
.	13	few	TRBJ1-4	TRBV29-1	TGCAGCGTTGTAGGCTTCCCGGGTGGAAAACTGTTTTTT	CSVVGFPGGKLFF
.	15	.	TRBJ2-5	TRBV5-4	TGTGCCAGCAGCCCTAATCCGGGGGCCCAAGAGACCCAGTACTTC	CASSPNPGAQETQYF
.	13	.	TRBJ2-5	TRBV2	TGTGCCAGCAGACCTAACCCCGGCGAGACCCAGTACTTC	CASRPNPGETQYF
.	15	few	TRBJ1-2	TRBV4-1	TGCGCCAGCAGCCAAGCCGCCAGGCCAGATTATGGCTACACCTTC	CASSQAARPDYGYTF